This T cell receptor beta chain was sequenced for a study of regulatory T cells in long-lasting Graves disease. The time point denotes: newly diagnosed GD, antithyroid drugs for less than 3 months. From PBMCs, RNA was extracted and then used to make the TCR library. Clinicians diagnosed Graves' disease using American Thyroid Association guidelines. The CDR3 is made up of 14 amino acids. Looked up from germline, CDR1 is DFQATT and CDR2 is SNEGSKA (reference sequence). V dropped 7 bases and J dropped 7 bases, with 22 bases sitting between them. Construction of TCR beta libraries relied on iRepertoire HTBI primers and on Arm-PCR targeting CDR3 regions. TCRdb analysed the multiplex PCR reads with MiXCR anew, one entry per CDR3 protein. The repertoire includes about 530,000 distinct CDR3 sequences, roughly 16% of them detected once, and just under 25% sits in the top ten. A further study also used this sample, focusing on T cells in Graves' hyperthyroidism and ophthalmopathy.

The sequence derives from a woman aged 40 to 65 with Graves disease. The input for sequencing was peripheral blood mononuclear cells (PBMCs), taken at new diagnosis, from a patient treated with antithyroid drugs. The genes are TRBV20-1 and TRBJ1-2; weak D call: TRBD1 (6 bases). The CDR3 DNA sequence: TGCAGTGATTGGGACCCGAACAGGGTCCGTGGCTACACCTTC. It yields the protein CSDWDPNRVRGYTF.